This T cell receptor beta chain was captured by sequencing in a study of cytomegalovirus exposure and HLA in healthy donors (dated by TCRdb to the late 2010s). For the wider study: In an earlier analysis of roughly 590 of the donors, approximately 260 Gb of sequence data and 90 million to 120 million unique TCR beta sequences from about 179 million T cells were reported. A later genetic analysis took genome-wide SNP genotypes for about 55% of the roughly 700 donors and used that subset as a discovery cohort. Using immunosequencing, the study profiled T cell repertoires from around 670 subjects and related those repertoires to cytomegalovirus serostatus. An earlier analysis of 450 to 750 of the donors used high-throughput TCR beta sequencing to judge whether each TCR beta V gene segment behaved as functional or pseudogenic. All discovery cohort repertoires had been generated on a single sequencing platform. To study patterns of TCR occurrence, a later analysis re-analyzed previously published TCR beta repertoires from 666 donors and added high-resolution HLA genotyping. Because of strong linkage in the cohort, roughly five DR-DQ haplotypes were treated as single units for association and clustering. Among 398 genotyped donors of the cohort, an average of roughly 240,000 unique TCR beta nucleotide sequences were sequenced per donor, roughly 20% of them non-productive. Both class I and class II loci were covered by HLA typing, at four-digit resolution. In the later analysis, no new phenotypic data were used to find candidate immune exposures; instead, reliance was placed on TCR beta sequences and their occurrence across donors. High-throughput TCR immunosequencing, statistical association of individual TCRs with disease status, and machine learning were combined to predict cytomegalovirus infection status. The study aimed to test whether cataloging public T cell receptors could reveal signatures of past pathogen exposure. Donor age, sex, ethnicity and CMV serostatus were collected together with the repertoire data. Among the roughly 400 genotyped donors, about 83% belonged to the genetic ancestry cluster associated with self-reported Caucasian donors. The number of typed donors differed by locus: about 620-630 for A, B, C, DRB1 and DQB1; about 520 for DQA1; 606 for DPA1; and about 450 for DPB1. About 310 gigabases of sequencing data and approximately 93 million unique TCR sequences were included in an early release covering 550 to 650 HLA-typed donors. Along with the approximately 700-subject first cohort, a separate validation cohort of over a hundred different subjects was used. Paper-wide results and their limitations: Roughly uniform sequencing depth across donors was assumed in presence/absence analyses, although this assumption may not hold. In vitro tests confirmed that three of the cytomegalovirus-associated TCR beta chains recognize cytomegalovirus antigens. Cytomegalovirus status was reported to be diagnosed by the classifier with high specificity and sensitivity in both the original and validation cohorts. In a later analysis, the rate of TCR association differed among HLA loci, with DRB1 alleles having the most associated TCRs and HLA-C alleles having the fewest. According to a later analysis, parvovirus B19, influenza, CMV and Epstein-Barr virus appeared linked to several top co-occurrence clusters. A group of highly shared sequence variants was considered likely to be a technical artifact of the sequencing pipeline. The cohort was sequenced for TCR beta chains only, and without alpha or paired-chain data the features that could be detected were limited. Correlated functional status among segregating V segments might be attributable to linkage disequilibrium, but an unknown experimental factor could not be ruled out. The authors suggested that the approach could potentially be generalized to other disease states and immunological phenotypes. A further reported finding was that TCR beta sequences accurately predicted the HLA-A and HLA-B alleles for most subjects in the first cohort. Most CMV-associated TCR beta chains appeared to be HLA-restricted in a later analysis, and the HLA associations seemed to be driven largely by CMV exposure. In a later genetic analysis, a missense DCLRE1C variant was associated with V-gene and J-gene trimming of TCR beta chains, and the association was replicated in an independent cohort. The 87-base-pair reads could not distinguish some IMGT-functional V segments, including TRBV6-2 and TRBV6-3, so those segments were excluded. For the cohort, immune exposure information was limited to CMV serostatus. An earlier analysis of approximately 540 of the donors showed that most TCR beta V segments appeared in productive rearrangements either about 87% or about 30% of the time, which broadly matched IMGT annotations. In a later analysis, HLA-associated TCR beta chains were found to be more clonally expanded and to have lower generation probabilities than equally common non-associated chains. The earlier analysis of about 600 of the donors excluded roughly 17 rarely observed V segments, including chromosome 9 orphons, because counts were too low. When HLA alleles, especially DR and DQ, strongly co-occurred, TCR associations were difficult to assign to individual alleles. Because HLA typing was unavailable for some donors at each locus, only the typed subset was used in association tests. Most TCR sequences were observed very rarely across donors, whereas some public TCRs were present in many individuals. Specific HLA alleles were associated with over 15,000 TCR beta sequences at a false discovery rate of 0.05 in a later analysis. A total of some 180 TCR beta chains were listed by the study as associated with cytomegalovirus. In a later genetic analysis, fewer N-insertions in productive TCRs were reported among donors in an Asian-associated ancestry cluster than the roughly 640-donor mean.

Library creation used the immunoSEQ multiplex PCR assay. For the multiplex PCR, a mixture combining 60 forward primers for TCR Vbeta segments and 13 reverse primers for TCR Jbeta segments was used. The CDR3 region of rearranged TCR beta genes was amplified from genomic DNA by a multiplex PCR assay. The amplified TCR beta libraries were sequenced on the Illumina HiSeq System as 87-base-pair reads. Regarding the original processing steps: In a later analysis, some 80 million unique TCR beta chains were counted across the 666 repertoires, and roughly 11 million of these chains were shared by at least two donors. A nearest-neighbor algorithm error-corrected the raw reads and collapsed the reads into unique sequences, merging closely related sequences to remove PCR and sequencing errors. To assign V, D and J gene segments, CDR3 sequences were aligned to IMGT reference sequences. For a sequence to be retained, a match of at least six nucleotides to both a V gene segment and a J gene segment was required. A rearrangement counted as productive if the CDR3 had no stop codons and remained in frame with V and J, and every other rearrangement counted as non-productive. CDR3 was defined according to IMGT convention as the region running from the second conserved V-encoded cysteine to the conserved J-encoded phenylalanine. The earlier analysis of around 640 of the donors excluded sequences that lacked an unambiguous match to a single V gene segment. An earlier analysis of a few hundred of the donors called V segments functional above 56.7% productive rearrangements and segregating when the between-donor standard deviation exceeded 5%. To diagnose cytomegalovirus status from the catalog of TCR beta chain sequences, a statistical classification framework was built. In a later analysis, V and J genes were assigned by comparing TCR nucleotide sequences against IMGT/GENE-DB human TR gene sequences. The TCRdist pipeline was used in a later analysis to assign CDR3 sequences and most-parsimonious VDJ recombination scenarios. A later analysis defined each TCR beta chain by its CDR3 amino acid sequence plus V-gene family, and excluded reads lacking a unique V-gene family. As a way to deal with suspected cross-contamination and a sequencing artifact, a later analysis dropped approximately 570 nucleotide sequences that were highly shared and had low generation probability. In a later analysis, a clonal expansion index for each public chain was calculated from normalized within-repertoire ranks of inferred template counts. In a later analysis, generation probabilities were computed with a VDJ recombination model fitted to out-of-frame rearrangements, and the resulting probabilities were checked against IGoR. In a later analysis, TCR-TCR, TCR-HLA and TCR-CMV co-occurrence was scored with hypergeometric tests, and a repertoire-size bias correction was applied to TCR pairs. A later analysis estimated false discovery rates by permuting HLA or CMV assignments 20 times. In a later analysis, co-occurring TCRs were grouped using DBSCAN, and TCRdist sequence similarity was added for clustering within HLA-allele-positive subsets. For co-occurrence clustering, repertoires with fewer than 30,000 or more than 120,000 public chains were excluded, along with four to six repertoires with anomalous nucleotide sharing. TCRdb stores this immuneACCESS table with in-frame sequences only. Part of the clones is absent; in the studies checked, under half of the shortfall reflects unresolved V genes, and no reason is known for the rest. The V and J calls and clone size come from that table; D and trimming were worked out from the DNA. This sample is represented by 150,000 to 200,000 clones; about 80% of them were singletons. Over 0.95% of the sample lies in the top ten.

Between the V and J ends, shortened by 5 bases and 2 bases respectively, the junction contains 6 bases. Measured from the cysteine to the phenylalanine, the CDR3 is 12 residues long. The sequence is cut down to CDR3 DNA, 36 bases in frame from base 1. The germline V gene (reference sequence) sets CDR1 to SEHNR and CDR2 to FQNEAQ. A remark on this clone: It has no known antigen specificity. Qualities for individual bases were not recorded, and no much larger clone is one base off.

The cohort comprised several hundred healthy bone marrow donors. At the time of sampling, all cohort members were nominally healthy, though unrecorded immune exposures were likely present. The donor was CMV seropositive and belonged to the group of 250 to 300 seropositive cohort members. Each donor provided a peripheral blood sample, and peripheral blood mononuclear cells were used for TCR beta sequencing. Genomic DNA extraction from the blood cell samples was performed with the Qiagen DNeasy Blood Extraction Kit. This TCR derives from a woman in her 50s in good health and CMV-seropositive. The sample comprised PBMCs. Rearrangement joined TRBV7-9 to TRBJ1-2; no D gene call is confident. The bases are TGTGCCAGCAGCCCAAAAAACTATGGCTACACCTTC. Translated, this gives CASSPKNYGYTF.